This T cell receptor beta chain was captured in a study of blood T cell repertoires in COVID-19. Background on the study: The cDNA or gDNA used as material had been derived from T cells, B-cell-depleted T cells, or PBMCs.

J was trimmed by 1 base and V by 0 bases; bases with no gene match: 7. CDR1 and CDR2 (germline): WNHNN, SYGVQD (reference sequence). This CDR3 comprises 19 residues. In the authors' methods: Reference gene primer amplification gave estimated nucleated cell counts. Only in-frame clones appear in the TCRdb table, and some are missing; sequencing was by immunoSEQ multiplex PCR. The V and J calls and the clone size are those of that table, but D and trimming were determined from the DNA. The sample lists more than 300,000 clones; roughly 82% were seen once. V and J are TRBV10-1 and TRBJ2-2, with 11 bases that match TRBD2. This receptor was identified in a woman aged 45-65 years with acute or convalescent COVID-19. The sequenced sample was peripheral blood. DNA for the CDR3: TGCGCCAGCAGTGAGTCGCCCCCAGGACTAGCGGGGAACACCGGGGAGCTGTTTTTT. Translating it yields CASSESPPGLAGNTGELFF.